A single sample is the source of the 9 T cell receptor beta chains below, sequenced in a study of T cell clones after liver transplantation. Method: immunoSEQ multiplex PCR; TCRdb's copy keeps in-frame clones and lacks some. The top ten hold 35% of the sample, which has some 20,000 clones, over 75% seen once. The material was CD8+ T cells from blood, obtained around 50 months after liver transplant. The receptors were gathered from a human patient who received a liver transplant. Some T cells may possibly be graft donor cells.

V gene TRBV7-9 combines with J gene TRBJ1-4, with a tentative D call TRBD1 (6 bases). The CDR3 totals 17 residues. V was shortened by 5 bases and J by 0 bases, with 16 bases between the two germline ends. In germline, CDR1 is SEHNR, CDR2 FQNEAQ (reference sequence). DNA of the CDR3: TGTGCCAGCAGCACTTCGGGAGGGGGTGCAACTAATGAAAAACTGTTTTTT. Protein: CASSTSGGGATNEKLFF.

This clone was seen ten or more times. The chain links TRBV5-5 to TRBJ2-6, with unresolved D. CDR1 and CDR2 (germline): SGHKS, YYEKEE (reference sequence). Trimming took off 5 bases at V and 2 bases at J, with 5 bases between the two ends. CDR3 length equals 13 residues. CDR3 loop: CASSRTGANVLTF. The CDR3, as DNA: TGTGCCAGCAGTAGGACTGGGGCCAACGTCCTGACTTTC. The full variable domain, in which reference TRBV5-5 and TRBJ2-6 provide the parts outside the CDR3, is DAGVTQSPTHLIKTRGQQVTLRCSPISGHKSVSWYQQVLGQGPQFIFQYYEKEERGRGNFPDRFSARQFPNYSSELNVNALLLGDSALYLCASSRTGANVLTFGAGSRLTVL.

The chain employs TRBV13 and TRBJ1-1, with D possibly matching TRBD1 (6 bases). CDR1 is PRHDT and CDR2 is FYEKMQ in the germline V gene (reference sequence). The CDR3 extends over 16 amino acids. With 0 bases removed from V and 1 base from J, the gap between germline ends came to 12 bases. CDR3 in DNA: TGTGCCAGCAGCTTAGGCCGCGGACAGCCGAACACTGAAGCTTTCTTT. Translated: CASSLGRGQPNTEAFF.

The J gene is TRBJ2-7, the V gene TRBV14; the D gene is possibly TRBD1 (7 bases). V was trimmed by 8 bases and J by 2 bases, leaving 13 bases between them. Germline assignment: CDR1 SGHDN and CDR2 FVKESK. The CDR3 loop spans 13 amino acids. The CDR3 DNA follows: TGTGCCAGCCAGGGGGGTTTTCCCTACGAGCAGTACTTC. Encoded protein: CASQGGFPYEQYF.

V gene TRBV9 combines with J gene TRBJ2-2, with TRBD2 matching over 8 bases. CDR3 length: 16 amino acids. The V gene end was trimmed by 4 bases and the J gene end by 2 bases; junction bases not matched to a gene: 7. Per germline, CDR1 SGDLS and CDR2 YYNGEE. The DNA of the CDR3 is TGTGCCAGCAGCTCACCTAGCGGGCTAAACACCGGGGAGCTGTTTTTT. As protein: CASSSPSGLNTGELFF.

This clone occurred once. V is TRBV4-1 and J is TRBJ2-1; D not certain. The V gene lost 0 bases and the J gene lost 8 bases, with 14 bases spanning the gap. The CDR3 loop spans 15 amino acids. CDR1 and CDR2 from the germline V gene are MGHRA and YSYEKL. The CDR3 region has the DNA TGCGCCAGCAGCCAAGATCAAGCTCCGGCGGATGAGCAGTTCTTC. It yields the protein CASSQDQAPADEQFF.

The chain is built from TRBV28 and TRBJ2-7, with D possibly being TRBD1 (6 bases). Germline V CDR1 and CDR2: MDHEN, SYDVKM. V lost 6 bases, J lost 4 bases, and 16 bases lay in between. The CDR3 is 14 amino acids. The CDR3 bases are TGTGCCAGCAGCCCACGTCTAGGGGGTTACGAGCAGTACTTC. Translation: CASSPRLGGYEQYF.

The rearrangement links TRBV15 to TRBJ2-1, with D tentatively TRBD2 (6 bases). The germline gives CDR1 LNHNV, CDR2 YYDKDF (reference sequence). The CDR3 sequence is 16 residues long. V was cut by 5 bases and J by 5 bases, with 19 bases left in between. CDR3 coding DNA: TGTGCCACCAGCCTCCTCCGGGACTTCGGCCACAATGAGCAGTTCTTC. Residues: CATSLLRDFGHNEQFF.

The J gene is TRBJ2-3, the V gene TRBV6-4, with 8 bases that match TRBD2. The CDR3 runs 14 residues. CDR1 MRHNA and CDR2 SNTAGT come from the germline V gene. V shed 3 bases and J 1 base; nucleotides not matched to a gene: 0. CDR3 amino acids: CASSERGGTDTQYF. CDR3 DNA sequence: TGTGCCAGCAGTGAGCGGGGGGGCACAGATACGCAGTATTTT.